One and the same sample provided the 7 T cell receptor beta chains below, sequenced in a study of cytomegalovirus exposure and HLA in healthy donors. Primers: 60 Vbeta forward and 13 Jbeta reverse. Sequencing used immunoSEQ multiplex PCR; TCRdb keeps in-frame clones, though not all of them. This table has 84,000 or so clones, 76% appearing once. The sequencing input was PBMCs. Every receptor here comes from a male donor in good health and CMV-seronegative.

The chain couples TRBV11-2 to TRBJ1-2; D call uncertain. CDR3 length equals 13 residues. Trimming removed 4 bases at V and 5 bases at J, with 11 bases between. CDR1 SGHAT and CDR2 FQNNGV come from the germline V gene. The CDR3 spells CASSSPAGYGYTF. The CDR3 nucleotides read TGTGCCAGCAGCTCCCCTGCAGGATATGGCTACACCTTC.

The J gene is TRBJ2-7, the V gene TRBV7-2, with TRBD2 matching 13 bases. Germline CDR1 is SGHTA and CDR2 is FQGNSA. J was trimmed by 3 bases and V by 4 bases; bases with no gene match: 6. This CDR3 has 16 residues. The CDR3, as DNA: TGTGCCAGCAGCTCTAGGACTAGCGGGAGTGGCTACGAGCAGTACTTC. Residues: CASSSRTSGSGYEQYF.

This clone came up once. In nucleotides, the CDR3 is TGTGCCAGCAGTGAAAGCGTACCGGGACAGGAACCTCATTTT. This codes for CASSESVPGQEPHF. The V and J genes are TRBV6-5 and TRBJ1-5, with 8 positions matching TRBD1. V was pared by 5 bases and J by 16 bases, with 16 bases of the junction left unmatched. The CDR3 extends over 14 amino acids. The germline gives CDR1 MNHEY, CDR2 SVGAGI.

The table lists this clone with a few counts. The CDR3 region has the DNA TGTGCCAGCAGCATTGGGACTAGCGGGGGGGATGAGCAGTTCTTC. It codes for CASSIGTSGGDEQFF. The chain is built from TRBV5-4 and TRBJ2-1; 16 bases align to TRBD2. The ends lost 4 bases at V and 8 bases at J; junction bases unmatched: 3. CDR3 length equals 15 residues. The V gene's germline CDR1 is SGHNT and CDR2 YYREEE (reference sequence).

This chain uses TRBV29-1 with TRBJ1-1; no clear D gene. The CDR3 spans 12 residues. Trimming removed 7 bases at V and 6 bases at J, with 15 bases between. CDR1 is SQVTM and CDR2 is ANQGSEA in the germline V gene. CDR3 amino acids: CSAGEEVAEAFF. The CDR3, as DNA: TGCAGCGCTGGGGAGGAGGTCGCTGAAGCTTTCTTT. Using reference TRBV29-1 and TRBJ1-1 for the parts outside the CDR3, the full variable domain is SAVISQKPSRDICQRGTSLTIQCQVDSQVTMMFWYRQQPGQSLTLIATANQGSEATYESGFVIDKFPISRPNLTFSTLTVSNMSPEDSSIYLCSAGEEVAEAFFGQGTRLTVV.

The J gene is TRBJ1-5, the V gene TRBV27; perhaps TRBD1 as D (6 bases). The CDR3 runs to 13 residues. CDR1 and CDR2 (germline): MNHEY, SMNVEV (reference sequence). V lost 10 bases to trimming and J lost 7 bases, with 17 bases between them. CDR3 sequence: CAIRQQGSQPQHF. The CDR3, as DNA: TGTGCCATTCGACAACAGGGCTCGCAGCCCCAGCATTTT.

The rearrangement joins TRBV19 to TRBJ2-3; 7 bases line up with TRBD1. Germline V lookup: CDR1 LNHDA, CDR2 SQIVND (reference sequence). This CDR3 comprises 14 residues. Trimming took 6 bases from V and 2 from J; bases not matched to a gene: 5. CDR3 nucleotide sequence: TGTGCCAGTAGACCGGGACAGAACACAGATACGCAGTATTTT. Amino acids: CASRPGQNTDTQYF.